What follows is one TCR beta chain and its context. The sample is drawn from a study of blood T cell repertoires in COVID-19. The CDR3 sequence is 16 residues long. Germline values: CDR1 SGHDT, CDR2 YYEEEE. Trimming took 4 bases from V and 0 from J, leaving 16 bases between them. Libraries were prepared by immunoSEQ multiplex PCR; TCRdb keeps only in-frame clonotypes and omits some of them. The repertoire holds more than 100,000 clones, with around 78% as singletons. This clonotype originated in an older man with acute or convalescent COVID-19. V is TRBV5-6 and J is TRBJ1-2, with D possibly being TRBD1 (6 bases). Sequenced material: peripheral blood. The DNA of the CDR3 is TGTGCCAGCAGCCCGAACGGACAGAGTACTAACTATGGCTACACCTTC. As protein: CASSPNGQSTNYGYTF.